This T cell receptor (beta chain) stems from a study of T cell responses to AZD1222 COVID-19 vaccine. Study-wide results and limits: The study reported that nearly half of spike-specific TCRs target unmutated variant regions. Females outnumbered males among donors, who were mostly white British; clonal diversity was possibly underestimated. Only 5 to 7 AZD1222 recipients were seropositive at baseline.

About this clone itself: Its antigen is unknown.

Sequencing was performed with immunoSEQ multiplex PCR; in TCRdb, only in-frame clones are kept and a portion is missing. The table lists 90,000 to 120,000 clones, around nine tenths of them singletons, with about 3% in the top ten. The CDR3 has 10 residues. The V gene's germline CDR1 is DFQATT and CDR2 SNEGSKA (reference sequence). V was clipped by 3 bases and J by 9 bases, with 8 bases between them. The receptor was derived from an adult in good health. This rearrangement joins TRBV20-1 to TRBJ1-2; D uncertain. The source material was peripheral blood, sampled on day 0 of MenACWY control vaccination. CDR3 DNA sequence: TGCAGTGCTAGTGGACTCAGCTACACCTTC. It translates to CSASGLSYTF.